Listed here are 25 T cell receptor beta chains from one sample, sequenced in a study of CXCR3-negative and CXCR3-positive naive CD8 T cells. With UMI labels, 5' RACE was used to prepare the TRB cDNA libraries. TCRdb re-analyzed the 5' RACE reads; it lists each CDR3 protein once, without DNA. Its listing shows 7,900 or so distinct CDR3 sequences. Specimen: naive CXCR3- CD8+ T cells from blood. The subset denotes: CD45RO-CCR7+CD27+CD95- naive CD8+ T cells lacking CXCR3 (TNR3-). These TCRs come from a human donor in good health. Some clones in this sample may be carry-over from other donors' samples.

The chain combines TRBV5-1 with TRBJ2-7; checking the TCRdb D call of TRBD1 is not possible without DNA. The germline V gene encodes CDR1 SGHRS and CDR2 YFSETQ. The CDR3 extends over 13 amino acids. The CDR3: CASSRDGPYEQYF.

Considering frequency, this clonotype is medium-sized. This chain joins TRBV2 and TRBJ2-1; no DNA is available, so the TRBD1 call from TCRdb remains unchecked. Per the germline V gene, CDR1 is SNHLY and CDR2 is FYNNEI. The CDR3 is 15 residues long. The CDR3 sequence is CASTIDRASYNEQFF.

Frequency places this clonotype as medium-sized (0.01 to 0.1%). The J gene is TRBJ1-4, the V gene TRBV29-1; the D call from TCRdb, TRBD1, cannot be confirmed without DNA. CDR1 SQVTM and CDR2 ANQGSEA come from the germline V gene. The CDR3 has 15 residues. The CDR3 sequence: CSVEDLQGAEEKLFF.

CDR3 loop: CSARSGYQPYEQYF. J is TRBJ2-7 and V is TRBV20-1. The CDR3 covers 14 residues. Germline V gene sequence: CDR1 DFQATT, CDR2 SNEGSKA (reference sequence).

According to its frequency, this clonotype is medium-sized. The V and J genes are TRBV5-1 and TRBJ2-3. This CDR3 has 12 amino acids. Germline CDR1 SGHRS, CDR2 YFSETQ. The CDR3 protein is CASSFDPDTQYF.

This clonotype is called medium-sized based on its frequency. The chain's CDR3 is CASSLVTEAFF. The V call is TRBV7-2, the J call TRBJ1-1. The germline V gene has CDR1 SGHTA and CDR2 FQGNSA. This CDR3 has 11 amino acids.

The rearrangement uses TRBV12-3 or TRBV12-4 and TRBJ2-5; the D call from TCRdb, TRBD1, cannot be confirmed without DNA. The CDR3 sequence is 13 residues long. The CDR3: CASRGTDQETQYF.

This chain links TRBV29-1 with TRBJ2-2. CDR1 is SQVTM and CDR2 is ANQGSEA in the germline V gene. The CDR3 has 13 amino acids. This chain's CDR3 is CSVGISNTGELFF.

The V and J genes are TRBV7-9 and TRBJ2-3; TCRdb's D call of TRBD1 is untestable without DNA. Germline V gene sequence: CDR1 SEHNR, CDR2 FQNEAQ (reference sequence). The CDR3 totals 16 residues. CDR3 residues: CASSFAGQSFTDTQYF.

The rearrangement joins TRBV7-8 to TRBJ2-4; TCRdb lists TRBD1, though no DNA is available to test this call. The CDR3 runs to 14 residues. The V gene's germline CDR1 is SGHVS and CDR2 FQNEAQ. CDR3 residues: CASSSTGGRNIQYF.

In terms of frequency, this clonotype is medium-sized (0.01 to 0.1%). The chain has TRBV29-1 and TRBJ1-3; TCRdb calls TRBD1, which cannot be checked without DNA. Looked up from germline, CDR1 is SQVTM and CDR2 is ANQGSEA. The length of the CDR3 is 16 residues. CDR3 amino acids: CSVESWTGAAGNTIYF.

V gene TRBV7-9 combines with J gene TRBJ2-1; lacking DNA, the TRBD2 call made by TCRdb goes unchecked. The CDR3 runs to 17 residues. Germline lookup yields CDR1 SEHNR and CDR2 FQNEAQ (reference sequence). The CDR3 loop reads CASSGLAGGLPVDEQFF. The full variable domain, completed using reference TRBV7-9 and TRBJ2-1, is DTGVSQNPRHKITKRGQNVTFRCDPISEHNRLYWYRQTLGQGPEFLTYFQNEAQLEKSRLLSDRFSAERPKGSFSTLEIQRTEQGDSAMYLCASSGLAGGLPVDEQFFGPGTRLTVL.

This chain connects TRBV5-1 to TRBJ2-2; TCRdb's D gene call, TRBD1, goes unchecked for lack of DNA. The CDR3 is 14 amino acids. Germline CDR1 is SGHRS and CDR2 is YFSETQ. The CDR3 loop is CASRGDINTGELFF.

The chain is built from TRBV11-2 and TRBJ2-7; TCRdb's D call, TRBD2, is unchecked because there is no DNA. Germline CDR1 and CDR2: SGHAT and FQNNGV. The CDR3 is 17 residues long. The CDR3 loop reads CASSLMKLAGGAYEQYF.

The chain couples TRBV5-1 to TRBJ1-1; TCRdb reports TRBD1, a call that lacks DNA to check it against. CDR3 length: 12 amino acids. The germline V gene has CDR1 SGHRS and CDR2 YFSETQ. CDR3: CASYDRATEAFF.

The genes are TRBV25-1 and TRBJ2-5; absent DNA, TCRdb's TRBD1 call cannot be checked. Germline V gene lookup returns CDR1 MGHDK and CDR2 SYGVNS. The length of the CDR3 is 16 residues. Here the CDR3 reads CASSEVGTGAQETQYF.

This chain links TRBV29-1 with TRBJ2-7; the D call of TRBD1 rests on TCRdb alone, since no DNA is present to check it. The length of the CDR3 is 13 residues. The V gene's germline CDR1 is SQVTM and CDR2 ANQGSEA. The CDR3 protein is CSITPQGLGEQYF.

This clonotype is classed as medium-sized by frequency. The chain carries TRBV28 and TRBJ2-7; TCRdb returns TRBD2, unconfirmable since there is no DNA. The CDR3 covers 15 residues. The germline V gene encodes CDR1 MDHEN and CDR2 SYDVKM. This chain's CDR3 is CASSLTGTTSYEQYF.

CDR3 protein: CASSDRPFTEAFF. The V and J genes are TRBV10-2 and TRBJ1-1. Germline values: CDR1 WSHSY, CDR2 SAAADI. The CDR3 covers 13 residues.

The J gene is TRBJ2-1, the V gene TRBV21-1. TRBV21-1 is shown as a pseudogene. This CDR3 region has 14 residues. CDR3 in amino acids: CASSNLVPYNEQFF.

According to its frequency, this clonotype is medium-sized. V is TRBV20-1 and J is TRBJ2-5; TCRdb indicates TRBD1, and absent DNA this call remains unverified. Germline values: CDR1 DFQATT, CDR2 SNEGSKA (reference sequence). This CDR3 is 16 amino acids long. The CDR3 loop reads CSARETGAEAWWAQYF.

The V call is TRBV12-5, the J call TRBJ2-1; TCRdb calls TRBD2, which cannot be checked without DNA. CDR3 length equals 14 residues. The V gene's germline CDR1 is LGHNT and CDR2 FRNRAP. CDR3 amino acids: CASVLGGQVNEQFF.

The chain couples TRBV2 to TRBJ2-7. There are 14 residues in the CDR3. Germline CDR1 reads SNHLY; CDR2 reads FYNNEI. The CDR3 loop is CASSEQGLEHEQYF.

CDR3 protein: CASSLLDTQYF. V usage is TRBV13 and J usage is TRBJ2-3. Germline values: CDR1 PRHDT, CDR2 FYEKMQ (reference sequence). CDR3 length: 11 amino acids.

Frequency places this clonotype as medium-sized. The CDR3 region is CASSDGTTDTQYF. The chain is built from TRBV2 and TRBJ2-3. CDR3 length: 13 amino acids. CDR1 is SNHLY, CDR2 FYNNEI, per germline.